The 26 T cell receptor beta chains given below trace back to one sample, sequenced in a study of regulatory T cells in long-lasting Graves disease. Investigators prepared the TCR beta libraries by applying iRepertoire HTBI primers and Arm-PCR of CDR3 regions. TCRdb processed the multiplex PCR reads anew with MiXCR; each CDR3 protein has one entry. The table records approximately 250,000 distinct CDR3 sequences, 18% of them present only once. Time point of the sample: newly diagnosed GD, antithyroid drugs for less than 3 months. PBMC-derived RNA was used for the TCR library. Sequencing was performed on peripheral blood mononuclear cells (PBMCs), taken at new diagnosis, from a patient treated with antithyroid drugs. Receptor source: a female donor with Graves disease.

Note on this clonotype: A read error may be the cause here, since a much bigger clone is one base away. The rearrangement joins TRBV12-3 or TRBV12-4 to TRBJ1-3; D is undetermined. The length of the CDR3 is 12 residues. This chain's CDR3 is CASSYEDLTAIF. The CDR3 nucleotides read TGTGCCAGCAGTTACGAGGATCTTACCGCAATTTTT.

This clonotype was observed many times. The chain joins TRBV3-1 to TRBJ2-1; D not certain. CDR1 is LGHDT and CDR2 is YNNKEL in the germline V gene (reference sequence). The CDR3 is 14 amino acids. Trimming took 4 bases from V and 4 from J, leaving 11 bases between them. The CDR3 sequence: CASSLGSLYNEQFF. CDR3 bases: TGTGCCAGCAGCCTGGGCAGTTTGTACAATGAGCAGTTCTTC.

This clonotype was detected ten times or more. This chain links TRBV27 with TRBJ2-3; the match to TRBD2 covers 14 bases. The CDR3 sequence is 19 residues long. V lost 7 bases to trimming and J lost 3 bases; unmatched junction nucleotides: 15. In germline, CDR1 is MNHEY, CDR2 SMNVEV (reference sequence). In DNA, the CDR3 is TGTGCCAGCAAGGGACTAGCGGGAGCCCCGGGTCTAGGAACAGATACGCAGTATTTT. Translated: CASKGLAGAPGLGTDTQYF.

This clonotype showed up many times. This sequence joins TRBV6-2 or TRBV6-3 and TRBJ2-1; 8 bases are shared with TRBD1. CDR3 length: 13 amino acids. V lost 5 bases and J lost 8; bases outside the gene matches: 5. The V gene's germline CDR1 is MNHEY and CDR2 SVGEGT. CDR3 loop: CASSPQGAHEQFF. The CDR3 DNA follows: TGTGCCAGCAGTCCTCAGGGGGCCCATGAGCAGTTCTTC.

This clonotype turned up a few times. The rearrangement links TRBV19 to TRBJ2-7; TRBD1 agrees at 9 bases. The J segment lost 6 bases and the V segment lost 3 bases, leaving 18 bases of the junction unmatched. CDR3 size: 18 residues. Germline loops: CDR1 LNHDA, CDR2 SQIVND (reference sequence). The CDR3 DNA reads TGTGCCAGTAGTATGGGGACAGGGAGATTGTATCATCCCCCCGAGCAGTACTTC. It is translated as CASSMGTGRLYHPPEQYF.

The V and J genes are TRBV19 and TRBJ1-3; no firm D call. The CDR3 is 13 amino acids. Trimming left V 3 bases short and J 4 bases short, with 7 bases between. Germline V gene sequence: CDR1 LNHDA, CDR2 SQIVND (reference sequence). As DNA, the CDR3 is TGTGCCAGTAGTATCCAACCCGGAAACACCATATATTTT. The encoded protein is CASSIQPGNTIYF.

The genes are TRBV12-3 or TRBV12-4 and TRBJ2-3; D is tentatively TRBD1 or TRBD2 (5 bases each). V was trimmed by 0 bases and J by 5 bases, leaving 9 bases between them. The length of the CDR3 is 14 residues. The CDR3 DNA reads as TGTGCCAGCAGTTTAGCGAAGAGGGGAGATACGCAGTATTTT. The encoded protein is CASSLAKRGDTQYF.

The CDR3 bases are TGCGCCAGCAGCTTGGCAGGGTGGGGCGCAGATACGCAGTATTTT. It is translated as CASSLAGWGADTQYF. The genes are TRBV5-1 and TRBJ2-3; possibly TRBD1 for D (5 bases). Germline-derived CDR1 and CDR2 are SGHRS and YFSETQ. The CDR3 loop spans 15 amino acids. Trimming left V 0 bases short and J 4 bases short, with 12 bases between.

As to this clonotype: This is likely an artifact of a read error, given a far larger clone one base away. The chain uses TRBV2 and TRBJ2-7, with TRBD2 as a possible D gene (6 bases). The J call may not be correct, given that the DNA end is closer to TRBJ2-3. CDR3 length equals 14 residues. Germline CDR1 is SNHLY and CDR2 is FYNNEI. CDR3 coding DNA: TGTGCCAGCAGTGAACTAGCGCAGGCAGATACGCAGTATTTT. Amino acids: CASSELAQADTQYF.

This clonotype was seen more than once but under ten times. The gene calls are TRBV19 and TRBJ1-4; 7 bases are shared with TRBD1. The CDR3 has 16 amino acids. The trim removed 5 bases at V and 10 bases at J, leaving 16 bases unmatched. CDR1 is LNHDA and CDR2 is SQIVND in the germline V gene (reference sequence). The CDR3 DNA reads TGTGCCAGTAGTCCGGACCGTAGGGGGCTAGTCGCAAAACTGTTTTTT. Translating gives CASSPDRRGLVAKLFF.

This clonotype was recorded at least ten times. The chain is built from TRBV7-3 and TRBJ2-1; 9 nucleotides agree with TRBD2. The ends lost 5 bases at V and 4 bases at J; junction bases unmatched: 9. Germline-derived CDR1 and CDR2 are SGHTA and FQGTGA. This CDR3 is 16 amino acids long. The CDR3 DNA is TGTGCCAGCAGCCCAAATAGCGGGGGATCTTACAATGAGCAGTTCTTC. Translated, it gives CASSPNSGGSYNEQFF.

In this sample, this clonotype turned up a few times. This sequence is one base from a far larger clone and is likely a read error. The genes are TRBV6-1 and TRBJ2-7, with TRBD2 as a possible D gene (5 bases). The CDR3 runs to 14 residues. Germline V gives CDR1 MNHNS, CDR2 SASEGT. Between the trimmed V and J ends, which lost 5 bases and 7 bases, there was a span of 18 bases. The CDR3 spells CASSQTMSVNEQYF. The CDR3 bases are TGTGCCAGCAGTCAGACTATGTCAGTAAATGAGCAGTACTTC.

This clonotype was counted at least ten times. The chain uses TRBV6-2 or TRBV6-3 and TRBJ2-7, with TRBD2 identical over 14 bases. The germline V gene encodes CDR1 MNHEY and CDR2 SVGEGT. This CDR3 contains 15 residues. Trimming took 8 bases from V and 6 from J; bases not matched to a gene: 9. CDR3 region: CASLLGTSGSTEQYF. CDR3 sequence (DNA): TGTGCCAGCCTCCTGGGGACTAGCGGGAGTACCGAGCAGTACTTC.

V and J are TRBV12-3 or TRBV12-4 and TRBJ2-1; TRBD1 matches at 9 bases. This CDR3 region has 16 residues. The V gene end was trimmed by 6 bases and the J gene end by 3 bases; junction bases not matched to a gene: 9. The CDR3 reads CASRRDRETDYNEQFF. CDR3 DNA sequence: TGTGCCAGCAGGCGGGACAGGGAGACAGACTACAATGAGCAGTTCTTC.

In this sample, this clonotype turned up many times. CDR3 nucleotide sequence: TGTGCCACCAGTGAGTTCGGGACTAGCGGGAGGGACGAGCAGTACTTC. Translation gives CATSEFGTSGRDEQYF. This chain joins TRBV24-1 and TRBJ2-7; TRBD2 matches 16 bases. Germline CDR1 is KGHDR and CDR2 is SFDVKD. The CDR3 totals 16 residues. V trimming: 4 bases; J trimming: 5 bases; junction bases outside the gene matches: 4.

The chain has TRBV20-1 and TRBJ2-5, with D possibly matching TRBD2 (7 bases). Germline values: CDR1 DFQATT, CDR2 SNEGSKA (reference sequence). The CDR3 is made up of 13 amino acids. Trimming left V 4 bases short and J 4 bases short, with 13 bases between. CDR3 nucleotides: TGCAGTGCTAACGGAGGGGGGGGAGAGACCCAGTACTTC. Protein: CSANGGGGETQYF.

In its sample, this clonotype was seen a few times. The CDR3 region has the DNA TGCGCCAGCAGCTTGGATCGGGACAGCCGACTCTATGGCTACACCTTC. Encoded protein: CASSLDRDSRLYGYTF. The J gene is TRBJ1-2, the V gene TRBV5-1, with 7 nucleotides matching TRBD1. The length of the CDR3 is 16 residues. CDR1 SGHRS and CDR2 YFSETQ come from the germline V gene. Trimming cost V 0 bases and J 4 bases; bases outside gene matches: 9.

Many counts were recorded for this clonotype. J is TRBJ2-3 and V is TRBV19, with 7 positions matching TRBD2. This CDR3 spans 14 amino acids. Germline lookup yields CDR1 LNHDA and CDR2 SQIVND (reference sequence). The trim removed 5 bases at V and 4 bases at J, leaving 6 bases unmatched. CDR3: CASSRLADPDTQYF. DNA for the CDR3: TGTGCCAGTAGTCGCCTAGCGGACCCAGATACGCAGTATTTT. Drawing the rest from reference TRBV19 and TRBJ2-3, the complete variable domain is DGGITQSPKYLFRKEGQNVTLSCEQNLNHDAMYWYRQDPGQGLRLIYYSQIVNDFQKGDIAEGYSVSREKKESFPLTVTSAQKNPTAFYLCASSRLADPDTQYFGPGTRLTVL.

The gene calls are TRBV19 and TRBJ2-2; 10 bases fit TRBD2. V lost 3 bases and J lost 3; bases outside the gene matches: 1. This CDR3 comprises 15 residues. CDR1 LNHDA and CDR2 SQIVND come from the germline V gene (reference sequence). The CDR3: CASSMGLAYTGELFF. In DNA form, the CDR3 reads TGTGCCAGTAGTATGGGACTAGCGTACACCGGGGAGCTGTTTTTT.

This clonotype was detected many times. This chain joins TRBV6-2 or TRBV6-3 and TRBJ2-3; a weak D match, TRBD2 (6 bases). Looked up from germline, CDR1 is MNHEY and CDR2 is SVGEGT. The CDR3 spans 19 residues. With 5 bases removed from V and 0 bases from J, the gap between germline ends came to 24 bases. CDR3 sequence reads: CASSPRLAGSTSSTDTQYF. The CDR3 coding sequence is TGTGCCAGCAGTCCCCGTTTGGCGGGAAGCACCTCTAGCACAGATACGCAGTATTTT.

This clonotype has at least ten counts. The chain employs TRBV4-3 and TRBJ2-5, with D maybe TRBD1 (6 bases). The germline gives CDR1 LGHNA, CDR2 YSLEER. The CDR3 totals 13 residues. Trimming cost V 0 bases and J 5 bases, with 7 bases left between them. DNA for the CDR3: TGCGCCAGCAGCCAAGATCAGGGGGAGACCCAGTACTTC. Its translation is CASSQDQGETQYF.

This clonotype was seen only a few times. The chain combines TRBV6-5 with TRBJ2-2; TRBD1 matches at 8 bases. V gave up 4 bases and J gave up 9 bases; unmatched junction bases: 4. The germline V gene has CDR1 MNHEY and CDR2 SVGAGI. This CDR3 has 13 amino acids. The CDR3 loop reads CASSSQGVWELFF. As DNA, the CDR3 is TGTGCCAGCAGTTCACAGGGGGTCTGGGAGCTGTTTTTT.

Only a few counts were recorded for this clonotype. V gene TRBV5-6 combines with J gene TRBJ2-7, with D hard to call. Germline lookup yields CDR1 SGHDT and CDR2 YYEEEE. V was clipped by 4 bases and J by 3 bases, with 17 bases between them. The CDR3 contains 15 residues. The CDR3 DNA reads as TGTGCCAGCAGCCCCAGCTTTAGCAGGAACTACGAGCAGTACTTC. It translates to CASSPSFSRNYEQYF.

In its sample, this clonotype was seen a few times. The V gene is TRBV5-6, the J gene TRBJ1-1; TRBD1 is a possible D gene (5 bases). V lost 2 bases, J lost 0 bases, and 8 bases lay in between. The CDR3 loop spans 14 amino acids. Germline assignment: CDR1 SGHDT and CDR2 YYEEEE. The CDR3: CASSFPGLNTEAFF. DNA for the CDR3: TGTGCCAGCAGCTTCCCAGGGTTGAACACTGAAGCTTTCTTT.

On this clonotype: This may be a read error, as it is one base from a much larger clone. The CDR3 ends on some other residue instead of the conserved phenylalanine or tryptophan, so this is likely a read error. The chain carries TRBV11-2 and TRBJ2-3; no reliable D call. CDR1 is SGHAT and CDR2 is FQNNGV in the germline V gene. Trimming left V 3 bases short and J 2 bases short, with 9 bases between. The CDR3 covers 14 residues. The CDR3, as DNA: TGTGCCAGCAGCTTGGGGTGGGTCACAGATACGCAGTATTTA. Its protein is CASSLGWVTDTQYL.

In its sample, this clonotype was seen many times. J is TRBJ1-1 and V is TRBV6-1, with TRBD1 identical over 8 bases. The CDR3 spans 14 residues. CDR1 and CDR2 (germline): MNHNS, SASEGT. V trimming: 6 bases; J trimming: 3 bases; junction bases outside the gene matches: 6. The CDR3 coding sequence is TGTGCCAGCAGGATCAGGGGGCGCGACACTGAAGCTTTCTTT. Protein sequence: CASRIRGRDTEAFF.